This T cell receptor gamma chain was identified in a study of gamma delta lymphoproliferative disorders and STAT genes. In the study overall: Gamma-chain libraries were built from at least 50 ng of genomic DNA with the LymphoTrack Dx TCRG Assay. Delta libraries were made per EuroClonality-NGS working group procedure.

Genomic DNA from isolated PBMCs served as the sequencing template. Healthy adult blood donors, age- and sex-matched, served as controls. The CDR3 loop spans 12 amino acids. Germline assignment: CDR1 EGSNGY and CDR2 YDSYNSKV. Losses at the gene ends were 4 bases for V and 11 bases for J; bases not matched to a gene: 11. TCRdb used CATT to re-call clones from the multiplex PCR reads. This sample carries about 840 gamma-chain clones, more than 20% of them seen once, and the ten largest clones take around 41%. The rearrangement uses TRGV2 and TRGJ1 or TRGJ2. Because TCRdb records no J gene, it was assigned here through a match of the DNA to germline. This clonotype was obtained from a human donor in good health. The sequenced material came from blood. CDR3 DNA: TGTGCCACCTGGGATGATGCCCGAGAGAAACTCTTT. Protein: CATWDDAREKLF.